Listed here are 29 T cell receptor beta chains from one sample, sequenced in a study of T cell repertoires in cytomegalovirus infection. TCRdb analysed the reads with MiXCR anew, one entry per CDR3 protein. In the table there are approximately 250,000 distinct CDR3 sequences, approximately 22% of which are singletons. The sample consisted of CD8+ T cells from PBMCs. The source is a human donor in good health (CMV status not recorded). Some clones in this sample may be carry-over from other donors' samples.

This clonotype was observed once. The chain joins TRBV24-1 to TRBJ1-2; 7 positions match TRBD1. The V gene's germline CDR1 is KGHDR and CDR2 SFDVKD. Trimming cost V 4 bases and J 6 bases; bases outside gene matches: 4. CDR3 size: 13 residues. In nucleotides, the CDR3 is TGTGCCACCAGTGACGACAGGGTACATGGCTACACCTTC. Amino acid sequence: CATSDDRVHGYTF.

This chain joins TRBV29-1 and TRBJ1-2, with D possibly being TRBD1 (6 bases). CDR3 size: 13 residues. V was trimmed by 6 bases and J by 3 bases, leaving 14 bases between them. The germline V gene encodes CDR1 SQVTM and CDR2 ANQGSEA. DNA for the CDR3: TGCAGCGTAAAAGGGGGTCTTTACTATGGCTACACCTTC. This sequence encodes CSVKGGLYYGYTF.

The chain employs TRBV5-6 and TRBJ2-7; D is possibly TRBD1 or TRBD2 (5 bases each). The CDR3 contains 16 residues. The germline CDR1 and CDR2 sequences are SGHDT and YYEEEE. Trimming stripped 2 bases from V and 4 bases from J, with 19 bases between. CDR3 region: CASSLAGTSSRYEQYF. The CDR3 DNA is TGTGCCAGCAGCTTAGCCGGGACCTCCTCTCGATACGAGCAGTACTTC.

For the CDR3, the DNA is TGTGCCAGCAGCCAAGGGGACAGTTACCAAGAGACCCAGTACTTC. It translates to CASSQGDSYQETQYF. The V call is TRBV14, the J call TRBJ2-5; TRBD1 matches 7 bases. Germline CDR1 is SGHDN and CDR2 is FVKESK. This CDR3 is built from 15 residues. Germline trimming cut 1 base from V and 0 bases from J; bases unmatched to any gene: 2.

A note on this clonotype: One junction end disagrees with the germline gene, perhaps due to a read error. This chain connects TRBV13 to TRBJ2-5, with 9 nucleotides matching TRBD2. Per germline, CDR1 PRHDT and CDR2 FYEKMQ (reference sequence). CDR3 size: 13 residues. The CDR3 bases are TGTGCCAGCAGCATAGGACTAGCGGAGACCCAGTACTTC. Encoded protein: CASSIGLAETQYF.

This clonotype was counted ten times or more. V usage is TRBV6-5 and J usage is TRBJ2-2, with 8 positions matching TRBD1. The CDR3 consists of 17 residues. Germline V gene lookup returns CDR1 MNHEY and CDR2 SVGAGI. After removal of 6 bases from V and 5 bases from J, the junction contained 14 bases not matched to a gene. This chain's CDR3 is CASRDIQGARKTGELFF. The DNA for the CDR3 is TGTGCCAGCAGAGATATCCAGGGGGCGCGTAAAACCGGGGAGCTGTTTTTT.

This clonotype was seen many times. The chain has TRBV7-6 and TRBJ1-1; D unclear. V dropped 4 bases and J dropped 3 bases, with 6 bases sitting between them. This CDR3 has 12 residues. Germline V gene lookup returns CDR1 SGHVS and CDR2 FNYEAQ. CDR3 nucleotide sequence: TGTGCCAGCAGCTCGGGGTACACTGAAGCTTTCTTT. The encoded protein is CASSSGYTEAFF. Full variable domain (outside the CDR3, taken from reference TRBV7-6 and TRBJ1-1): GAGVSQSPRYKVTKRGQDVALRCDPISGHVSLYWYRQALGQGPEFLTYFNYEAQQDKSGLPNDRFSAERPEGSISTLTIQRTEQRDSAMYRCASSSGYTEAFFGQGTRLTVV.

At least ten counts were recorded for this clonotype. The rearrangement uses TRBV29-1 and TRBJ2-7, with D perhaps matching TRBD1 (6 bases). Trimming removed 6 bases at V and 3 bases at J, with 12 bases between. CDR1 and CDR2 (germline): SQVTM, ANQGSEA. The CDR3 covers 12 residues. CDR3 residues: CSVRQDHYEQYF. Here the CDR3 DNA reads TGCAGCGTCAGACAGGACCACTACGAGCAGTACTTC.

The V and J genes are TRBV12-3 or TRBV12-4 and TRBJ2-7; D call uncertain. Trimming left V 6 bases short and J 4 bases short, with 13 bases between. This CDR3 comprises 13 residues. CDR3 nucleotide sequence: TGTGCCAGCAGCACCTCAGGCGTGTACGAGCAGTACTTC. Translation gives CASSTSGVYEQYF.

The chain links TRBV10-3 to TRBJ2-7; possibly TRBD2 for D (6 bases). Deletions cut 3 bases from V and 0 bases from J, with 12 bases between. Germline CDR1 reads ENHRY; CDR2 reads SYGVKD. The CDR3 loop spans 15 amino acids. CDR3 protein: CAISEGRDNSYEQYF. The CDR3 DNA reads TGTGCCATCAGTGAAGGGCGGGATAACTCCTACGAGCAGTACTTC.

V gene TRBV12-5 combines with J gene TRBJ2-3; TRBD2 matches 8 bases. Trimming removed 6 bases from V and 3 bases from J; junction bases left unmatched: 14. The CDR3 consists of 17 residues. From germline, CDR1 is LGHNT and CDR2 FRNRAP. The CDR3 DNA reads TGTGCTAGTGGCCCGAACCCTCTAGCGGGTGGGACAGATACGCAGTATTTT. Residues: CASGPNPLAGGTDTQYF.

This CDR3 reads CAIPLRGATYNEQFF. The DNA for the CDR3 is TGTGCCATTCCGCTGCGGGGAGCGACCTACAATGAGCAGTTCTTC. V usage is TRBV28 and J usage is TRBJ2-1; D possibly corresponds to TRBD2 (6 bases). The germline CDR1 and CDR2 sequences are MDHEN and SYDVKM. The ends were cut back, 10 bases at V and 2 bases at J, with 18 bases in the middle. The CDR3 consists of 15 residues.

The V and J genes are TRBV12-5 and TRBJ1-1; the D gene is possibly TRBD1 (5 bases). The CDR3 has 15 amino acids. Germline V lookup: CDR1 LGHNT, CDR2 FRNRAP. Trimming took 5 bases from V and 1 from J, leaving 14 bases between them. CDR3 amino acids: CASGNPGARNTEAFF. CDR3 DNA: TGTGCTAGTGGTAACCCCGGGGCCAGGAACACTGAAGCTTTCTTT.

This clonotype was observed a handful of times. The CDR3 bases are TGTGCCAGCAGCCTAGAGGTGGGGGCGGGGGAGACCCAGTACTTC. Its translation is CASSLEVGAGETQYF. This chain uses TRBV7-6 with TRBJ2-5; D might be TRBD1 or TRBD2, each matching 6 bases. V was shortened by 5 bases and J by 5 bases, with 18 bases between the two germline ends. CDR1 is SGHVS, CDR2 FNYEAQ, per germline. This CDR3 is built from 15 residues.

This clonotype appeared a few times. The rearrangement joins TRBV15 to TRBJ2-3, with D perhaps matching TRBD1 or TRBD2 (5 bases each). Germline CDR1 and CDR2: LNHNV and YYDKDF (reference sequence). The CDR3 has 16 amino acids. V lost 5 bases, J lost 0 bases, and 15 bases lay in between. The CDR3 region is CATSGRLGVSTDTQYF. The CDR3, as DNA: TGTGCCACCAGCGGACGGCTGGGGGTAAGCACAGATACGCAGTATTTT.

The chain couples TRBV5-4 to TRBJ2-7; a weak D match, TRBD2 (7 bases). Germline V lookup: CDR1 SGHNT, CDR2 YYREEE (reference sequence). V lost 0 bases, J lost 11 bases, and 12 bases lay in between. The CDR3 runs to 12 residues. Written as DNA, the CDR3 is TGTGCCAGCAGCTTGGAGGGGGGGAAGGAGTACTTC. Translation: CASSLEGGKEYF.

The gene calls are TRBV29-1 and TRBJ2-1; TRBD2 matches at 10 bases. CDR1 and CDR2 from the germline V gene are SQVTM and ANQGSEA. The CDR3 is 15 amino acids. V gave up 2 bases and J gave up 10 bases; unmatched junction bases: 11. CDR3 protein: CSVENLAGAFGEQFF. DNA of the CDR3: TGCAGCGTTGAAAACCTAGCGGGGGCATTCGGGGAGCAGTTCTTC.

Only a few counts were recorded for this clonotype. The rearrangement uses TRBV14 and TRBJ2-1, with 10 bases fitting TRBD2. The germline V gene encodes CDR1 SGHDN and CDR2 FVKESK. The CDR3 extends over 13 amino acids. With 2 bases clipped from V and 12 bases from J, the junction kept 4 bases outside the gene matches. The DNA of the CDR3 is TGTGCCAGCAGCCAACAGCGGGGGGGCCCGCAGTTCTTC. Its protein product is CASSQQRGGPQFF.

The rearrangement uses TRBV19 and TRBJ2-1; D may match TRBD1 or TRBD2 (5 bases each). V was trimmed by 11 bases and J by 8 bases, leaving 19 bases between them. The CDR3 runs 13 residues. Per germline, CDR1 LNHDA and CDR2 SQIVND (reference sequence). CDR3 sequence (DNA): TGTGCCGTTAAAGGCAGAGGGGTCGATGAGCAGTTCTTC. It encodes CAVKGRGVDEQFF. Full variable domain (outside the CDR3, taken from reference TRBV19 and TRBJ2-1): DGGITQSPKYLFRKEGQNVTLSCEQNLNHDAMYWYRQDPGQGLRLIYYSQIVNDFQKGDIAEGYSVSREKKESFPLTVTSAQKNPTAFYLCAVKGRGVDEQFFGPGTRLTVL.

This chain connects TRBV29-1 to TRBJ2-5; tentatively, D is TRBD2 (5 bases). The germline V gene has CDR1 SQVTM and CDR2 ANQGSEA. Trimming removed 1 base at V and 5 bases at J, with 14 bases between. The CDR3 runs to 14 residues. CDR3: CSVEVRAGVETQYF. The CDR3 region has the DNA TGCAGCGTTGAAGTAAGGGCCGGGGTTGAGACCCAGTACTTC.

The rearrangement joins TRBV11-2 to TRBJ2-5; 13 bases agree with TRBD2. The germline gives CDR1 SGHAT, CDR2 FQNNGV. With 3 bases clipped from V and 5 bases from J, the junction kept 6 bases outside the gene matches. The CDR3 runs 16 residues. CDR3 loop: CASSFSGLAGWETQYF. The CDR3 nucleotides read TGTGCCAGCAGCTTCTCGGGACTAGCGGGGTGGGAGACCCAGTACTTC. The complete variable domain, with remaining parts taken from reference TRBV11-2 and TRBJ2-5, reads EAGVAQSPRYKIIEKRQSVAFWCNPISGHATLYWYQQILGQGPKLLIQFQNNGVVDDSQLPKDRFSAERLKGVDSTLKIQPAKLEDSAVYLCASSFSGLAGWETQYFGPGTRLLVL.

The chain uses TRBV28 and TRBJ1-6; D remains ambiguous. The CDR3 is 11 amino acids. Looked up from germline, CDR1 is MDHEN and CDR2 is SYDVKM. V lost 5 bases to trimming and J lost 9 bases, with 5 bases between them. CDR3 bases: TGTGCCAGCAGTGATCCTTCACCCCTCCACTTT. This translates into CASSDPSPLHF.

The V gene is TRBV7-4, the J gene TRBJ2-4; D may be TRBD2 (5 bases). V was cut by 5 bases and J by 8 bases, with 10 bases left in between. CDR1 and CDR2 from the germline V gene are SGHVT and SQSDAQ. The CDR3 runs 12 residues. The CDR3, as DNA: TGTGCCAGCAGCCCCGGGGTAGACATTCAGTACTTC. This gives the protein CASSPGVDIQYF.

This chain uses TRBV2 with TRBJ1-1; D is unresolved. Trimming took off 8 bases at V and 9 bases at J, with 10 bases between the two ends. This CDR3 region has 10 residues. The germline CDR1 and CDR2 sequences are SNHLY and FYNNEI. CDR3 sequence (DNA): TGTGCCAGCGGCCCGCCCCAAGCTTTCTTT. It codes for CASGPPQAFF.

V is TRBV28 and J is TRBJ2-7; 7 bases are shared with TRBD1. Germline CDR1 reads MDHEN; CDR2 reads SYDVKM. The CDR3 sequence is 14 residues long. The V and J ends lost 4 bases and 3 bases, in that order; junction bases with no gene match: 6. For the CDR3, the DNA is TGTGCCAGCAGTTCCGGGACAGAATACTACGAGCAGTACTTC. Encoded protein: CASSSGTEYYEQYF.

As for this clonotype: A much larger clone differs by one base, so this may be a read error. CDR3 protein: CATSDPGQLNYEQYF. The CDR3, as DNA: TGTGCCACCTCCGATCCTGGACAGCTTAACTACGAGCAGTACTTC. J is TRBJ2-7 and V is TRBV10-3, with D tentatively TRBD1 (6 bases). Germline CDR1 reads ENHRY; CDR2 reads SYGVKD. Trimming stripped 10 bases from V and 3 bases from J, with 22 bases between. This CDR3 region has 15 residues.

The chain carries TRBV25-1 and TRBJ1-5; D is uncertain. This CDR3 has 14 amino acids. The V gene's germline CDR1 is MGHDK and CDR2 SYGVNS. Trimming removed 5 bases from V and 5 bases from J, with 13 bases in between. CDR3 in amino acids: CASSPRGGYQPQHF. CDR3 nucleotides: TGTGCCAGCAGTCCCCGGGGAGGGTATCAGCCCCAGCATTTT. Based on the CDR3 plus reference TRBV25-1 and TRBJ1-5, the full variable domain is EADIYQTPRYLVIGTGKKITLECSQTMGHDKMYWYQQDPGMELHLIHYSYGVNSTEKGDLSSESTVSRIRTEHFPLTLESARPSHTSQYLCASSPRGGYQPQHFGDGTRLSIL.

This chain connects TRBV4-1 to TRBJ2-7, with D perhaps TRBD2 (6 bases). This CDR3 is 13 amino acids long. V was pared by 4 bases and J by 3 bases, with 10 bases between. In germline, CDR1 is MGHRA, CDR2 YSYEKL. The CDR3 sequence: CASSPGALYEQYF. CDR3 DNA sequence: TGCGCCAGCAGCCCGGGAGCCCTCTACGAGCAGTACTTC.

This clonotype was counted ten times or more. The CDR3 here is CASSLGSENIQYF. The CDR3 region has the DNA TGTGCCAGCAGCTTAGGCTCGGAAAACATTCAGTACTTC. The chain links TRBV7-6 to TRBJ2-4; D gene uncertain. The CDR3 totals 13 residues. Between the trimmed V and J ends, which lost 1 base and 5 bases, there was a span of 6 bases. CDR1 is SGHVS and CDR2 is FNYEAQ in the germline V gene. Based on the CDR3 plus reference TRBV7-6 and TRBJ2-4, the full variable domain is GAGVSQSPRYKVTKRGQDVALRCDPISGHVSLYWYRQALGQGPEFLTYFNYEAQQDKSGLPNDRFSAERPEGSISTLTIQRTEQRDSAMYRCASSLGSENIQYFGAGTRLSVL.